This TCR beta chain was obtained from a study of T cell responses to AZD1222 COVID-19 vaccine. Overall study results and limits: The donor group comprised mostly white British people and more females; the analysis possibly underestimated clonal diversity. After two AZD1222 doses, spike-specific TCR breadth and depth rose versus day 0.

The germline V gene encodes CDR1 LGHNA and CDR2 YNFKEQ. Deletions cut 0 bases from V and 3 bases from J, with 11 bases between. This CDR3 has 15 residues. Here immunoSEQ multiplex PCR was the method, and the copy in TCRdb shows in-frame clones only, minus some. This sample has 180,000 or so clones; more than 75% occur once, and the top ten carry around 26%. Comment on this clone: Antigen unknown.

The sequence came from an adult who received the AZD1222 COVID-19 vaccine. The chain links TRBV4-2 to TRBJ1-1, with D uncertain. Sequenced here: peripheral blood, sampled 28 days after the second AZD1222 dose. CDR3 amino acids: CASSQDEQSHTEAFF. CDR3 DNA sequence: TGTGCCAGCAGCCAAGATGAACAGAGTCACACTGAAGCTTTCTTT.